This T cell receptor beta chain was captured by sequencing in a study of technical replicates of blood from a handful of donors. J gave up 2 bases and V 8 bases, and 3 bases lay outside the gene matches. Germline V gene data show CDR1 as SNHLY and CDR2 as FYNNEI. CDR3 size: 13 residues. Sequencing was performed with immunoSEQ multiplex PCR; in TCRdb, only in-frame clones are kept and a portion is missing. The data contain about 80,000 clones, 90% to 95% of them seen just once; the ten biggest clones take up about 0.4%. This chain joins TRBV2 and TRBJ2-7, with 10 bases that match TRBD1. Sequencing input: T cells isolated from PBMCs. This TCR was sampled from a human donor in good health. CDR3 nucleotides: TGTGCCAGCGCCGGGACAGGGGCCTACGAGCAGTACTTC. Translation gives CASAGTGAYEQYF.